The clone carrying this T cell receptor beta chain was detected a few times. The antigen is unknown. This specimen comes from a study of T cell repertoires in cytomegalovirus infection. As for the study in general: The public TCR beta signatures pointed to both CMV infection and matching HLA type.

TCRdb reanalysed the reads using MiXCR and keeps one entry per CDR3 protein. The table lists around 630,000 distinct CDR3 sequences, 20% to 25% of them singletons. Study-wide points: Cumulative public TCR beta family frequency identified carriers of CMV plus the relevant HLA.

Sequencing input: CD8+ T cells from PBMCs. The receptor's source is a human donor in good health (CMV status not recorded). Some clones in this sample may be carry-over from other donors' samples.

Here the CDR3 DNA reads TGTGCCAGCAGTCCCTGGACAGGGGGGGCATCCGGGGAGCTGTTTTTT. This gives the protein CASSPWTGGASGELFF. The V gene is TRBV28, the J gene TRBJ2-2, with 10 bases fitting TRBD1. CDR1 and CDR2 (germline): MDHEN, SYDVKM. This CDR3 region has 16 residues. With V trimmed by 5 bases and J by 6 bases, 9 bases remained unmatched.